A few counts support the clone carrying this TCR beta chain. A minimum of 6.5 million PBMCs was isolated per sample. Germline CDR1 is MDHEN and CDR2 is SYDVKM. V lost 1 base to trimming and J lost 4 bases, with 5 bases between them. The CDR3 has 12 residues. The source of the sample is a study of blood T cells in healthy people across ages. PCR was performed a second time for roughly 7 to 12 cycles using a sample-barcoded 5' primer and a J-beta primer mix. CDR3-containing paired-end reads numbering at least 2.5 million came from each sample. Each CDR3 protein gets one entry after TCRdb re-called the 5' RACE reads with MiXCR. The sample lists 1.6 million or so distinct CDR3 sequences, around 35% occurring once.

Material: blood. The chain is built from TRBV28 and TRBJ2-7; no clear D gene. The receptor was isolated from a woman in her twenties or thirties in good health. The CDR3 sequence: CASSLFDYEQYF. Here the CDR3 DNA reads TGTGCCAGCAGTTTATTTGATTACGAGCAGTACTTC.